The 9 T cell receptor beta chains in this list originate from one sample, sequenced in a study of graft-versus-host responses after intestinal transplantation. Only in-frame clones appear in the TCRdb table, and some are missing; sequencing was by immunoSEQ multiplex PCR. The repertoire consists of more than 9,000 clones, with nearly 95% occurring once and the leading ten covering around 15%. The sample in question was bone marrow, obtained 521 days after intestinal transplantation. These receptors all come from a human patient who received an intestinal transplant, so some T cells may come from the graft donor.

This chain connects TRBV18 to TRBJ2-5; 7 bases are a match to TRBD1. This CDR3 contains 14 residues. The J segment lost 0 bases and the V segment lost 5 bases, leaving 3 bases of the junction unmatched. Germline CDR1 and CDR2: KGHSH and LQKENI. Written as DNA, the CDR3 is TGTGCCAGCTCAACAGGGGAGCACCAAGAGACCCAGTACTTC. This gives the protein CASSTGEHQETQYF.

The CDR3 DNA sequence: TGTGCCAGCAGCTTAGAGGCGGGACCTACCTACGAGCAGTACTTC. It yields the protein CASSLEAGPTYEQYF. The chain couples TRBV7-2 to TRBJ2-7; TRBD2 might be the D (6 bases). The CDR3 is made up of 15 amino acids. In germline, CDR1 is SGHTA, CDR2 FQGNSA. V shed 1 base and J shed 2 bases, with 12 bases lying between them.

V is TRBV19 and J is TRBJ2-3; D gene unclear. The CDR3 has 14 amino acids. V was pared by 4 bases and J by 2 bases, with 10 bases between. Germline CDR1 and CDR2: LNHDA and SQIVND (reference sequence). As DNA, the CDR3 is TGTGCCAGTAGTAAGGGTTGGGTCACAGATACGCAGTATTTT. This translates into CASSKGWVTDTQYF.

V is TRBV27 and J is TRBJ1-2, with D possibly being TRBD1 (6 bases). V was cut by 3 bases and J by 8 bases, with 10 bases left in between. The germline gives CDR1 MNHEY, CDR2 SMNVEV (reference sequence). CDR3 length: 12 amino acids. This CDR3 reads CASSFPGEGYTF. The CDR3 region has the DNA TGTGCCAGCAGTTTCCCAGGGGAGGGCTACACCTTC.

This rearrangement joins TRBV28 to TRBJ2-6; 10 bases match TRBD1. The CDR3 has 18 amino acids. From germline, CDR1 is MDHEN and CDR2 SYDVKM. J was trimmed by 0 bases and V by 3 bases; bases with no gene match: 5. The CDR3 sequence: CASSFGQGGFSGANVLTF. The CDR3 DNA follows: TGTGCCAGCAGTTTCGGACAGGGGGGATTCTCTGGGGCCAACGTCCTGACTTTC.

J is TRBJ2-3 and V is TRBV6-1, with TRBD2 matching over 9 bases. The V segment lost 2 bases and the J segment 6 bases; nucleotides outside the gene matches: 15. Germline CDR1 MNHNS, CDR2 SASEGT. The CDR3 loop spans 18 amino acids. CDR3 nucleotide sequence: TGTGCCAGCAGTGAAAATGTGGCGGGAGGGCCGATAACTGATACGCAGTATTTT. Amino acid sequence: CASSENVAGGPITDTQYF.

The V gene is TRBV7-9, the J gene TRBJ2-3, with D possibly matching TRBD2 (6 bases). V was cut by 3 bases and J by 0 bases, with 10 bases left in between. Germline V lookup: CDR1 SEHNR, CDR2 FQNEAQ (reference sequence). The CDR3 totals 15 residues. This CDR3 reads CASSFRGRSTDTQYF. In nucleotides, the CDR3 is TGTGCCAGCAGCTTTAGAGGGAGGAGCACAGATACGCAGTATTTT.

The genes are TRBV11-2 and TRBJ2-1, with 7 bases that match TRBD2. The CDR3 totals 17 residues. With V trimmed by 4 bases and J by 0 bases, 9 bases remained unmatched. Germline V CDR1 and CDR2: SGHAT, FQNNGV. The CDR3 loop is CASSWPHVAGSYNEQFF. The DNA for the CDR3 is TGTGCCAGCAGCTGGCCCCACGTAGCGGGCTCCTACAATGAGCAGTTCTTC.

V is TRBV21-1 and J is TRBJ2-5; the D call in the table, TRBD2, was not verified against the DNA. TRBV21-1 is an annotated pseudogene. This CDR3 comprises 17 residues. The CDR3 sequence: CASSIGDGRALGETQYF. CDR3 DNA sequence: TGTGCCAGCAGCATCGGTGACGGGAGGGCCCTCGGGGAGACCCAGTACTTC.